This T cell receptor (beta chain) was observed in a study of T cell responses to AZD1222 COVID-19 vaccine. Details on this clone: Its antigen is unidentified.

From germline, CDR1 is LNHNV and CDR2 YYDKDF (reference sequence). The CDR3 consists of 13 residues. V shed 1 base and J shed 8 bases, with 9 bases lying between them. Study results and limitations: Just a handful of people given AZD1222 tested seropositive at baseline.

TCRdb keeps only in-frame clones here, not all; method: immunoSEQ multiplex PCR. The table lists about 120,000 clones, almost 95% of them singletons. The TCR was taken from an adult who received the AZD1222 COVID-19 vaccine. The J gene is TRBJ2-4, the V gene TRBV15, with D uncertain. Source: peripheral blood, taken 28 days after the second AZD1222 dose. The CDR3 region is CATSRVVEDIQYF. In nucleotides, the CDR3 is TGTGCCACCAGCAGAGTGGTAGAGGACATTCAGTACTTC.